This entry features one TCR beta chain sequence. The germline V gene encodes CDR1 SNHLY and CDR2 FYNNEI. Trimming removed 6 bases from V and 3 bases from J; junction bases left unmatched: 5. The CDR3 extends over 15 amino acids. These data belong to a study of blood T cell repertoires in COVID-19. Assay: immunoSEQ multiplex PCR; the TCRdb copy retains only in-frame clones and omits some. The table shows 150,000 to 200,000 clones, with around 80% occurring only once. V gene TRBV2 combines with J gene TRBJ1-5, with 10 nucleotides matching TRBD1. The TCR was taken from a man aged 45 to 65 who had recovered from COVID-19. The sequenced material came from PBMCs or T cells enriched from blood (not recorded which). CDR3 nucleotides: TGTGCCAGCAGCCGCGACAGGGGGCTCAATCAGCCCCAGCATTTT. Its translation: CASSRDRGLNQPQHF.